Presented here are 30 T cell receptor beta chains from one specimen sequenced in a study of blood T cell repertoires in COVID-19. Assay: immunoSEQ multiplex PCR; the TCRdb copy retains only in-frame clones and omits some. This table has about 160,000 clones, approximately 88% appearing once. The specimen was peripheral blood. These receptors were obtained from an elderly woman with active or convalescent COVID-19.

The gene calls are TRBV5-6 and TRBJ1-2; 10 nucleotides align to TRBD1. V lost 0 bases to trimming and J lost 7 bases; unmatched junction nucleotides: 15. The CDR3 totals 18 residues. Germline CDR1 SGHDT, CDR2 YYEEEE. CDR3 in DNA: TGTGCCAGCAGCTTGGTCGGTATTTTGGGACAGGGGACAGGTGGCTACACCTTC. Translation gives CASSLVGILGQGTGGYTF.

The CDR3 DNA reads as TGTGCCAGCAGCTTCAGGGGACCCTACGAGCAGTACTTC. It is translated as CASSFRGPYEQYF. The chain uses TRBV11-2 and TRBJ2-7; D might be TRBD1 (6 bases). Per germline, CDR1 SGHAT and CDR2 FQNNGV. V lost 3 bases to trimming and J lost 2 bases, with 8 bases between them. The CDR3 loop spans 13 amino acids.

The rearrangement uses TRBV18 and TRBJ1-2; TRBD1 aligns across 7 bases. J lost 5 bases, V lost 2 bases, and 11 bases had no gene match. This CDR3 region has 16 residues. The germline V gene has CDR1 KGHSH and CDR2 LQKENI. CDR3 protein: CASSPRTGGEPYGYTF. The CDR3 DNA reads as TGTGCCAGCTCACCAAGGACAGGCGGCGAACCGTATGGCTACACCTTC.

This sequence joins TRBV6-5 and TRBJ1-4, with 7 nucleotides matching TRBD1. V lost 8 bases and J lost 3; bases outside the gene matches: 9. Germline CDR1 reads MNHEY; CDR2 reads SVGAGI. The CDR3 contains 15 residues. The CDR3 sequence: CASLPKGAANEKLFF. CDR3 DNA sequence: TGTGCCAGCCTCCCCAAGGGGGCTGCTAATGAAAAACTGTTTTTT.

The rearrangement links TRBV7-6 to TRBJ1-3; no clear D. This CDR3 has 16 amino acids. Deletions cut 1 base from V and 0 bases from J, with 10 bases between. Germline assignment: CDR1 SGHVS and CDR2 FNYEAQ. In DNA, the CDR3 is TGTGCCAGCAGCTTAGGTGGGCAGATCTCTGGAAACACCATATATTTT. Translation: CASSLGGQISGNTIYF.

This chain joins TRBV7-2 and TRBJ1-2; unclear D gene. Germline CDR1 is SGHTA and CDR2 is FQGNSA. The length of the CDR3 is 15 residues. The V and J ends lost 1 base and 4 bases respectively, with 13 bases between them. CDR3 DNA sequence: TGTGCCAGCAGCTTAGGGACTTACGTCGGCTATGGCTACACCTTC. This translates into CASSLGTYVGYGYTF.

The gene calls are TRBV6-5 and TRBJ2-3, with TRBD2 identical over 7 bases. CDR1 MNHEY and CDR2 SVGAGI come from the germline V gene. V trimming: 6 bases; J trimming: 2 bases; junction bases outside the gene matches: 5. This CDR3 spans 14 amino acids. The CDR3 protein is CASRSSGVTDTQYF. For the CDR3, the DNA is TGTGCCAGCAGGTCTAGCGGAGTCACAGATACGCAGTATTTT.

The table lists this clone with a count of one. V is TRBV3-1 (or the pseudogene TRBV3-2) and J is TRBJ2-3; D perhaps matches TRBD1 (6 bases). Germline CDR1 reads LGHDT; CDR2 reads YNNKEL (reference sequence). The germline V and J ends were trimmed by 0 bases and 2 bases, with 15 bases remaining between them. The CDR3 spans 17 residues. Here the CDR3 DNA reads TGTGCCAGCAGCCAAGACAAGGGGGTAGGATTCACAGATACGCAGTATTTT. It yields the protein CASSQDKGVGFTDTQYF.

This chain joins TRBV14 and TRBJ1-1; 7 positions agree with TRBD1. CDR3 size: 16 residues. V was pared by 2 bases and J by 1 base, with 7 bases of the junction left unmatched. From germline, CDR1 is SGHDN and CDR2 FVKESK. The CDR3 nucleotides are TGTGCCAGCAGCCAACGTCTGGACAGGACGAACACTGAAGCTTTCTTT. Translation: CASSQRLDRTNTEAFF.

The V gene is TRBV6-5, the J gene TRBJ1-2, with D unclear. CDR1 and CDR2 (germline): MNHEY, SVGAGI. V was clipped by 6 bases and J by 2 bases, with 13 bases between them. There are 14 residues in the CDR3. Written as DNA, the CDR3 is TGTGCCAGCAGACCTGCCCCCCTAAACTATGGCTACACCTTC. Translated: CASRPAPLNYGYTF.

The rearrangement joins TRBV7-8 to TRBJ1-2; D may be TRBD1 (5 bases). With 5 bases removed from V and 2 bases from J, the gap between germline ends came to 9 bases. The CDR3 extends over 13 amino acids. Per the germline V gene, CDR1 is SGHVS and CDR2 is FQNEAQ. CDR3 sequence: CASSAQENYGYTF. CDR3 DNA: TGTGCCAGCAGCGCACAGGAAAACTATGGCTACACCTTC. The full variable domain, rest sourced from reference TRBV7-8 and TRBJ1-2, is GAGVSQSPRYKVAKRGQDVALRCDPISGHVSLFWYQQALGQGPEFLTYFQNEAQLDKSGLPSDRFFAERPEGSVSTLKIQRTQQEDSAVYLCASSAQENYGYTFGSGTRLTVV.

This CDR3 is CASTYGSLNEQFF. CDR3 nucleotides: TGTGCCAGCACCTATGGTTCCCTGAATGAGCAGTTCTTC. The chain couples TRBV27 to TRBJ2-1; D remains unclear. CDR3 length: 13 amino acids. Per the germline V gene, CDR1 is MNHEY and CDR2 is SMNVEV (reference sequence). Trimming shortened V by 7 bases and J by 7 bases, and 14 bases separated the two germline ends.

This clone has just a few counts. The J gene is TRBJ2-3, the V gene TRBV3-1 (or the pseudogene TRBV3-2); D is ambiguous. Deletions cut 10 bases from V and 1 base from J, with 18 bases between. There are 15 residues in the CDR3. Germline V gene lookup returns CDR1 LGHDT and CDR2 YNNKEL (reference sequence). The CDR3 region has the DNA TGTGCCACCTGGGCCAGGAATACGGGCACAGATACGCAGTATTTT. Amino acids: CATWARNTGTDTQYF.

This chain joins TRBV5-6 and TRBJ1-2; no reliable D call. The CDR3 extends over 11 amino acids. V was shortened by 5 bases and J by 4 bases, with 6 bases between the two germline ends. Germline V lookup: CDR1 SGHDT, CDR2 YYEEEE. The CDR3 loop is CASSSGYGYTF. Written as DNA, the CDR3 is TGTGCCAGCAGTAGCGGCTATGGCTACACCTTC.

The chain employs TRBV10-3 and TRBJ1-1; D remains unclear. Germline assignment: CDR1 ENHRY and CDR2 SYGVKD. The CDR3 spans 14 residues. Trimming shortened V by 11 bases and J by 1 base, and 17 bases separated the two germline ends. CDR3 region: CAVTKGEANTEAFF. CDR3 nucleotide sequence: TGTGCCGTAACGAAGGGAGAGGCGAACACTGAAGCTTTCTTT.

This sequence joins TRBV7-3 and TRBJ2-7; unclear D gene. This CDR3 is 14 amino acids long. Germline V lookup: CDR1 SGHTA, CDR2 FQGTGA. Deletions cut 4 bases from V and 7 bases from J, with 17 bases between. CDR3 protein: CASSSPAKPREQYF. CDR3 bases: TGTGCCAGCAGCTCCCCAGCGAAACCTCGGGAGCAGTACTTC.

CDR3 bases: TGTGCCAGCAGCCAACGGGACAGCGCGAACACCGGGGAGCTGTTTTTT. It specifies CASSQRDSANTGELFF. This sequence joins TRBV5-8 and TRBJ2-2; TRBD1 matches at 7 bases. The CDR3 consists of 16 residues. With V trimmed by 4 bases and J by 0 bases, 6 bases remained unmatched. In germline, CDR1 is SGHTS, CDR2 YDEGEE.

The chain uses TRBV4-1 and TRBJ1-2; D remains unclear. V was cut by 2 bases and J by 9 bases, with 10 bases left in between. CDR1 and CDR2 (germline): MGHRA, YSYEKL. This CDR3 region has 12 residues. CDR3 sequence: CASSQITGSYTF. CDR3 bases: TGCGCCAGCAGCCAAATAACGGGGAGCTACACCTTC.

The table lists this clone with a few counts. This CDR3 is CASSISGTATYEQYF. In DNA, the CDR3 is TGTGCCAGTAGTATCTCCGGGACAGCGACCTACGAGCAGTACTTC. The V call is TRBV19, the J call TRBJ2-7; TRBD1 matches at 7 bases. The CDR3 is 15 residues long. Germline assignment: CDR1 LNHDA and CDR2 SQIVND (reference sequence). The J segment lost 2 bases and the V segment lost 3 bases, leaving 7 bases of the junction unmatched.

The V call is TRBV27, the J call TRBJ1-1, with a tentative D call TRBD1 (5 bases). CDR3 size: 15 residues. Trimming left V 2 bases short and J 1 base short, with 11 bases between. The germline V gene encodes CDR1 MNHEY and CDR2 SMNVEV (reference sequence). CDR3: CASSLVGGKNTEAFF. CDR3 bases: TGTGCCAGCAGTTTAGTGGGGGGAAAGAACACTGAAGCTTTCTTT.

This clone was seen a single time. The CDR3 loop reads CASTLGGRVEKLFF. Here the CDR3 DNA reads TGTGCCAGCACTCTCGGGGGTAGGGTTGAAAAACTGTTTTTT. This chain joins TRBV5-6 and TRBJ1-4; weak D call: TRBD1 (5 bases). The CDR3 has 14 residues. The ends were cut back, 6 bases at V and 7 bases at J, with 16 bases in the middle. The germline V gene has CDR1 SGHDT and CDR2 YYEEEE.

The V call is TRBV7-6, the J call TRBJ2-3, with 8 bases aligning to TRBD1. Germline CDR1 is SGHVS and CDR2 is FNYEAQ. V shed 4 bases and J 4 bases; nucleotides not matched to a gene: 7. CDR3 size: 15 residues. The CDR3, as DNA: TGTGCCAGCAGCTACAGGGGGGACCGTGCAGATACGCAGTATTTT. This gives the protein CASSYRGDRADTQYF.

This rearrangement joins TRBV7-2 to TRBJ1-2, with 9 bases that match TRBD1. The CDR3 runs to 14 residues. The J segment lost 7 bases and the V segment lost 5 bases, leaving 8 bases of the junction unmatched. Looked up from germline, CDR1 is SGHTA and CDR2 is FQGNSA. CDR3 amino acids: CASSLTDRGGGYTF. The CDR3 nucleotides read TGTGCCAGCAGCCTTACGGACAGGGGCGGTGGCTACACCTTC.

The J gene is TRBJ1-3, the V gene TRBV6-2 or TRBV6-3, with D maybe TRBD1 (6 bases). The CDR3 length is 16 residues. Germline values: CDR1 MNHEY, CDR2 SVGEGT. V lost 5 bases, J lost 4 bases, and 18 bases lay in between. The CDR3 region has the DNA TGTGCCAGCAGTCCGATTCAGGGGAGAGACGGAAACACCATATATTTT. It is translated as CASSPIQGRDGNTIYF.

This clone was detected only once. This chain links TRBV6-1 with TRBJ1-5, with 7 bases aligning to TRBD1. V was pared by 1 base and J by 0 bases, with 6 bases of the junction left unmatched. Germline V gene data show CDR1 as MNHNS and CDR2 as SASEGT. The CDR3 is 17 residues long. The DNA of the CDR3 is TGTGCCAGCAGTGAAGGGGGCAGGGGGTTTAGCAATCAGCCCCAGCATTTT. This sequence encodes CASSEGGRGFSNQPQHF.

The chain uses TRBV6-2 or TRBV6-3 and TRBJ1-2; 8 nucleotides agree with TRBD1. The J segment lost 3 bases and the V segment lost 2 bases, leaving 11 bases of the junction unmatched. The CDR3 loop spans 17 amino acids. CDR1 MNHEY and CDR2 SVGEGT come from the germline V gene. This CDR3 reads CASSYPSTGERDYGYTF. CDR3 sequence (DNA): TGTGCCAGCAGTTACCCTTCGACAGGGGAAAGGGACTATGGCTACACCTTC.

This chain links TRBV25-1 with TRBJ1-2, with D possibly TRBD1 on 6 matching bases. Trimming took off 1 base at V and 0 bases at J, with 15 bases between the two ends. CDR1 and CDR2 (germline): MGHDK, SYGVNS. CDR3 length: 17 amino acids. In DNA, the CDR3 is TGTGCCAGCAGTGAATTCGGAAGGGCAGGGGCTAACTATGGCTACACCTTC. This translates into CASSEFGRAGANYGYTF.

The chain carries TRBV2 and TRBJ1-6; D is unresolved. V was trimmed by 3 bases and J by 8 bases, leaving 11 bases between them. CDR3 length equals 14 residues. Germline CDR1 and CDR2: SNHLY and FYNNEI. CDR3 amino acids: CASSDGVWDSPLHF. The CDR3 nucleotides read TGTGCCAGCAGTGACGGGGTCTGGGATTCACCCCTCCACTTT. The full variable domain, rest sourced from reference TRBV2 and TRBJ1-6, is EPEVTQTPSHQVTQMGQEVILRCVPISNHLYFYWYRQILGQKVEFLVSFYNNEISEKSEIFDDQFSVERPDGSNFTLKIRSTKLEDSAMYFCASSDGVWDSPLHFGNGTRLTVT.

This chain connects TRBV16 to TRBJ1-5, with a tentative D call TRBD1 (5 bases). V lost 0 bases and J 2 bases, leaving 8 bases between the germline ends. CDR1 and CDR2 (germline): KGHSY, FQNENV. The CDR3 is made up of 15 amino acids. CDR3 residues: CASSQSGRGNQPQHF. CDR3 in DNA: TGTGCCAGCAGCCAATCGGGCAGGGGCAATCAGCCCCAGCATTTT.

V usage is TRBV4-1 and J usage is TRBJ1-2; maybe TRBD1 (5 bases). V was clipped by 1 base and J by 8 bases, with 14 bases between them. The germline V gene has CDR1 MGHRA and CDR2 YSYEKL. There are 14 residues in the CDR3. The CDR3 protein is CASSQAGTIRGYTF. The CDR3 DNA reads as TGCGCCAGCAGCCAAGCCGGGACTATACGAGGCTACACCTTC.